This is a list of T cell receptor beta chains from one sample in a study of T cells in Graves' hyperthyroidism and ophthalmopathy. TCRdb re-called the multiplex PCR reads with MiXCR, one entry per CDR3 protein. The sample consists of 550,000 to 700,000 distinct CDR3 sequences, 14% to 15% of them appearing once. Sequenced input: blood. The receptors derive from a woman in her thirties or forties with Graves' ophthalmopathy. Both conserved end residues are part of each CDR3. The D gene is left open where the match is weak. Not every row has a clone size; where given, it reads once, few, many or a size class.

d_call | j_call | clone_size | v_call | cdr3_aa | cdr3_nt
. | TRBJ1-5 | many | TRBV11-2 | CASSLSTNQPQHF | TGTGCCAGCAGCCTCAGCACTAATCAGCCCCAGCATTTT
TRBD1 | TRBJ1-1 | . | TRBV12-3/TRBV12-4 | CASSQDRAPMNTEAFF | TGTGCCAGCAGCCAAGACAGGGCCCCCATGAACACTGAAGCTTTCTTT
TRBD1 | TRBJ2-5 | . | TRBV29-1 | CSAAGTGESETQYF | TGCAGCGCAGCCGGGACAGGGGAGTCGGAGACCCAGTACTTC
. | TRBJ2-7 | few | TRBV19 | CASRKRAGSSYEQYF | TGTGCCAGTAGGAAGAGGGCGGGGAGCTCCTACGAGCAGTACTTC
. | TRBJ2-2 | many | TRBV30 | CAWSVEVRSGELFF | TGTGCCTGGAGTGTTGAGGTGCGGTCCGGGGAGCTGTTTTTT
TRBD1 | TRBJ2-1 | many | TRBV19 | CASSLARTGPAFF | TGTGCCAGTAGCCTCGCAAGGACAGGTCCGGCGTTCTTC
TRBD1 | TRBJ2-7 | many | TRBV28 | CASSRTGFYEQYF | TGTGCCAGCAGCAGGACAGGGTTCTACGAGCAGTACTTC
. | TRBJ1-5 | many | TRBV6-2/TRBV6-3 | CASHDPPDQPQHF | TGTGCCAGTCACGACCCCCCGGATCAGCCCCAGCATTTT
. | TRBJ2-1 | . | TRBV5-1 | CASSPRTASLTEQFF | TGCGCCAGCAGCCCCCGGACAGCCAGCCTAACCGAGCAGTTCTTC
. | TRBJ1-5 | . | TRBV12-3/TRBV12-4 | CASSLGGLVQPQHF | TGTGCCAGCAGTTTGGGGGGGCTGGTTCAGCCCCAGCATTTT
. | TRBJ2-3 | . | TRBV6-2/TRBV6-3 | CASSLYNADTQYF | TGTGCCAGCAGCCTCTATAACGCAGATACGCAGTATTTT
TRBD2 | TRBJ2-1 | once | TRBV19 | CASSILRGTHNEQFF | TGTGCCAGTAGTATCTTGCGGGGGACCCACAATGAGCAGTTCTTC
. | TRBJ1-2 | many | TRBV12-5 | CASGVGDGFDGYTF | TGTGCTAGTGGTGTGGGGGACGGCTTCGATGGCTACACCTTC
TRBD1 | TRBJ1-1 | many | TRBV10-3 | CAISGQGAREAFF | TGTGCCATCAGCGGACAGGGGGCGCGTGAAGCTTTCTTT
TRBD2 | TRBJ2-7 | few | TRBV20-1 | CSARGLAGGYPYEQYF | TGCAGTGCTAGGGGACTAGCGGGAGGGTACCCCTACGAGCAGTACTTC
TRBD2 | TRBJ2-2 | few | TRBV7-3 | CASSLTPAGGYTGELFF | TGTGCCAGCAGCTTAACTCCAGCGGGAGGGTACACCGGGGAGCTGTTTTTT
TRBD2 | TRBJ2-1 | many | TRBV28 | CASSLAGGLYNEQFF | TGTGCCAGCAGTTTAGCGGGAGGCTTATACAATGAGCAGTTCTTC
TRBD2 | TRBJ2-7 | . | TRBV28 | CASRDSGASSYEQYF | TGTGCCAGCAGGGATAGCGGGGCCTCCTCCTACGAGCAGTACTTC
. | TRBJ2-5 | . | TRBV7-2 | CASSHDRGEETQYF | TGTGCCAGCAGCCACGATCGGGGCGAAGAGACCCAGTACTTC
. | TRBJ1-2 | few | TRBV28 | CASSLPADNYGYTF | TGTGCCAGCAGTTTACCGGCAGATAACTATGGCTACACCTTC
TRBD2 | TRBJ2-1 | many | TRBV20-1 | CSARGGRGLAYNEQFF | TGCAGTGCTAGAGGGGGTAGGGGACTAGCGTACAATGAGCAGTTCTTC
. | TRBJ2-7 | many | TRBV12-3/TRBV12-4 | CASSHGVWDGSYEQYF | TGTGCCAGCAGTCATGGGGTTTGGGACGGCTCCTACGAGCAGTACTTC
. | TRBJ2-5 | many | TRBV7-9 | CASSFTEETQYF | TGTGCCAGCAGCTTTACAGAAGAGACCCAGTACTTC
. | TRBJ1-2 | many | TRBV28 | CASSLRGFDGYTF | TGTGCCAGCAGTTTAAGGGGGTTTGATGGCTACACCTTC
. | TRBJ1-5 | many | TRBV27 | CASSLQGYNQPQHF | TGTGCCAGCAGTTTACAGGGGTATAATCAGCCCCAGCATTTT
. | TRBJ1-1 | . | TRBV29-1 | CSVESGGNTEAFF | TGCAGCGTTGAAAGTGGGGGGAACACTGAAGCTTTCTTT
. | TRBJ1-1 | many | TRBV28 | CASSFTSPEAFF | TGTGCCAGCAGTTTTACGAGTCCTGAAGCTTTCTTT
. | TRBJ2-1 | few | TRBV6-2/TRBV6-3 | CASSYLDRTTEQFF | TGTGCCAGCAGTTACCTCGATCGGACCACCGAGCAGTTCTTC
. | TRBJ2-5 | many | TRBV13 | CTSSPRETQYF | TGTACCAGCAGCCCACGGGAGACCCAGTACTTC